The sequence of this TCR beta chain was determined in a study of control samples from healthy donors and cancer patients. This clone was seen just once. J was trimmed by 3 bases and V by 5 bases; bases with no gene match: 8. This CDR3 spans 15 amino acids. Germline V gene data show CDR1 as SGHDT and CDR2 as YYEEEE. TCRdb's table, derived via immunoSEQ multiplex PCR, lists solely in-frame clones and lacks some. The table lists some 150,000 clones, 85% to 95% of them singletons, with 13% in the top ten. This chain connects TRBV5-6 to TRBJ2-1, with TRBD1 identical over 7 bases. The receptor comes from a man between 35 and 55 years old in good health. Sequencing was carried out using blood. The CDR3 bases are TGTGCCAGCAGGCTCTACAGGGGAGACTACAATGAGCAGTTCTTC. It specifies CASRLYRGDYNEQFF.